The 18 T cell receptor beta chains given below trace back to one sample, sequenced in a study of T cell responses to AZD1222 COVID-19 vaccine. TCRdb's copy holds only in-frame clones and misses some; the assay was immunoSEQ multiplex PCR. In the table there are around 140,000 clones, 85% to 95% of which are singletons. Material: peripheral blood, obtained after recovery from COVID-19. These receptor sequences come from an adult who had recovered from COVID-19.

The rearrangement uses TRBV5-4 and TRBJ2-7; 9 bases agree with TRBD2. CDR3 size: 18 residues. The V gene end was trimmed by 0 bases and the J gene end by 7 bases; junction bases not matched to a gene: 17. Germline lookup yields CDR1 SGHNT and CDR2 YYREEE (reference sequence). The CDR3 loop reads CASSLGGSGRLDNLEQYF. In DNA form, the CDR3 reads TGTGCCAGCAGCTTGGGAGGTAGCGGGAGATTAGATAATTTAGAGCAGTACTTC. The variable domain in full, completed from reference TRBV5-4 and TRBJ2-7, reads ETGVTQSPTHLIKTRGQQVTLRCSSQSGHNTVSWYQQALGQGPQFIFQYYREEENGRGNFPPRFSGLQFPNYSSELNVNALELDDSALYLCASSLGGSGRLDNLEQYFGPGTRLTVT.

This chain connects TRBV28 to TRBJ1-1; weak D call: TRBD1 (6 bases). The germline CDR1 and CDR2 sequences are MDHEN and SYDVKM. There are 19 residues in the CDR3. The germline V and J ends were trimmed by 7 bases and 3 bases, with 30 bases remaining between them. The CDR3 loop reads CASTSGGGAYNYVDTEAFF. CDR3 nucleotide sequence: TGTGCCAGCACCAGCGGAGGGGGGGCTTATAACTATGTTGACACTGAAGCTTTCTTT.

The chain joins TRBV20-1 to TRBJ1-1; D is perhaps TRBD1 (5 bases). Trimming removed 0 bases at V and 11 bases at J, with 10 bases between. The CDR3 runs to 11 residues. Germline V gives CDR1 DFQATT, CDR2 SNEGSKA (reference sequence). The CDR3: CSARDLWGAFF. CDR3 sequence (DNA): TGCAGTGCTAGAGATTTGTGGGGGGCTTTCTTT.

In nucleotides, the CDR3 is TGTGCCAGCAGTGAATATTATGTCACTGAAGCTTTCTTT. Protein product: CASSEYYVTEAFF. The chain has TRBV25-1 and TRBJ1-1; D unresolved. CDR1 is MGHDK, CDR2 SYGVNS, per germline. This CDR3 spans 13 amino acids. V was trimmed by 0 bases and J by 4 bases, leaving 6 bases between them.

This clone was observed once. The chain joins TRBV6-5 to TRBJ1-4, with D possibly TRBD1 on 5 matching bases. Between the trimmed V and J ends, which lost 2 bases and 8 bases, there was a span of 9 bases. The CDR3 runs to 13 residues. Germline V CDR1 and CDR2: MNHEY, SVGAGI. The CDR3 DNA reads TGTGCCAGCAGTTACGGACGGGGCGAAAAACTGTTTTTT. Translating it yields CASSYGRGEKLFF.

This clone appeared once. V gene TRBV10-1 combines with J gene TRBJ2-2, with unresolved D. Germline V gives CDR1 WNHNN, CDR2 SYGVQD (reference sequence). V was cut by 0 bases and J by 2 bases, with 10 bases left in between. The CDR3 is made up of 16 amino acids. CDR3 residues: CASSESRVKNTGELFF. CDR3 in DNA: TGCGCCAGCAGTGAGTCTCGAGTAAAAAACACCGGGGAGCTGTTTTTT.

This chain connects TRBV24-1 to TRBJ2-1, with TRBD2 matching 11 bases. Germline CDR1 is KGHDR and CDR2 is SFDVKD. The length of the CDR3 is 16 residues. With 0 bases clipped from V and 8 bases from J, the junction kept 5 bases outside the gene matches. The CDR3: CATSDLETSGNYEQFF. The CDR3 bases are TGTGCCACCAGTGATTTGGAGACTAGCGGGAACTATGAGCAGTTCTTC.

The CDR3 is CASSFRDSSYEQYF. CDR3 DNA sequence: TGTGCCAGCAGCTTCCGGGACAGCTCCTACGAGCAGTACTTC. The chain joins TRBV11-2 to TRBJ2-7; 7 bases agree with TRBD1. Germline CDR1 is SGHAT and CDR2 is FQNNGV. CDR3 length: 14 residues. Trimming took 3 bases from V and 0 from J; bases not matched to a gene: 2.

The V and J genes are TRBV10-3 and TRBJ2-1; the match to TRBD2 covers 9 bases. The CDR3 has 17 residues. Germline lookup yields CDR1 ENHRY and CDR2 SYGVKD. V shed 4 bases and J 7 bases; nucleotides not matched to a gene: 14. The CDR3 DNA reads as TGTGCCATCAGTGTAACTAGCGGGCAGGGCAACTTTAATGAGCAGTTCTTC. Translated, it gives CAISVTSGQGNFNEQFF.

The rearrangement joins TRBV24-1 to TRBJ2-5, with D hard to call. The germline V and J ends were trimmed by 3 bases and 1 base, with 8 bases remaining between them. CDR1 KGHDR and CDR2 SFDVKD come from the germline V gene. The CDR3 spans 14 residues. The CDR3 is CATSDRRTQETQYF. CDR3 coding DNA: TGTGCCACCAGTGATCGACGGACCCAAGAGACCCAGTACTTC.

This rearrangement joins TRBV10-3 to TRBJ2-1, with 7 bases that match TRBD2. The CDR3 is 16 residues long. Germline CDR1 ENHRY, CDR2 SYGVKD. The junction had 7 bases not matched to a gene; V was cut back by 0 bases and J by 5 bases. The CDR3, as DNA: TGTGCCATCAGTGAGTCGAGAGGGGAGGGGAACAATGAGCAGTTCTTC. It codes for CAISESRGEGNNEQFF.

This chain links TRBV29-1 with TRBJ1-1, with D hard to call. The CDR3 totals 12 residues. The V end was cut by 7 bases, the J end by 1 base, with 10 bases between. Germline CDR1 and CDR2: SQVTM and ANQGSEA. In nucleotides, the CDR3 is TGCAGCGCTGGGGAAGAGAACACTGAAGCTTTCTTT. This encodes CSAGEENTEAFF.

The genes are TRBV11-2 and TRBJ1-6; weak D call: TRBD1 (6 bases). The V gene's germline CDR1 is SGHAT and CDR2 FQNNGV. The CDR3 covers 16 residues. V was clipped by 6 bases and J by 11 bases, with 23 bases between them. The CDR3 loop reads CASSQRTGTPVAPLHF. The CDR3 nucleotides are TGTGCCAGCAGTCAGAGAACCGGGACACCGGTGGCACCCCTCCACTTT.

This clone was detected once. The CDR3 region has the DNA TGTGCCTGGGCGGGAGGCTCTGGAAACACCATATATTTT. Protein: CAWAGGSGNTIYF. The chain links TRBV30 to TRBJ1-3; D uncertain. V was cut by 5 bases and J by 0 bases, with 8 bases left in between. This CDR3 has 13 amino acids. Germline CDR1 and CDR2: GTSNPN and SVGIG (reference sequence).

This chain links TRBV5-8 with TRBJ1-2; 7 bases map to TRBD1. The V segment lost 5 bases and the J segment 4 bases; nucleotides outside the gene matches: 5. Germline V gene data show CDR1 as SGHTS and CDR2 as YDEGEE. This CDR3 is 13 amino acids long. CDR3 in DNA: TGTGCCAGCAGACCGGACAGGATCTATGGCTACACCTTC. Residues: CASRPDRIYGYTF.

The chain joins TRBV7-9 to TRBJ1-1; D gene uncertain. V gave up 5 bases and J gave up 7 bases, with 11 bases separating them. There are 12 residues in the CDR3. In germline, CDR1 is SEHNR, CDR2 FQNEAQ (reference sequence). The CDR3 DNA reads as TGTGCCAGCAGCCTTCGGGCCTTTGAAGCTTTCTTT. The encoded protein is CASSLRAFEAFF.

The chain links TRBV28 to TRBJ2-2; 8 positions match TRBD2. In germline, CDR1 is MDHEN, CDR2 SYDVKM. The CDR3 covers 15 residues. V lost 4 bases and J lost 5; bases outside the gene matches: 6. As DNA, the CDR3 is TGTGCCAGCAGTTCAGCGGGAGAAGGAACCGGGGAGCTGTTTTTT. Translation gives CASSSAGEGTGELFF.

The CDR3 is CSVEEGLSYGYTF. The CDR3 bases are TGCAGCGTTGAAGAAGGGCTGAGCTATGGCTACACCTTC. This rearrangement joins TRBV29-1 to TRBJ1-2, with unresolved D. V lost 0 bases and J lost 4, with 9 bases in between. The CDR3 loop spans 13 amino acids. In germline, CDR1 is SQVTM, CDR2 ANQGSEA.